This TCR beta chain derives from a study of cytomegalovirus exposure and HLA in healthy donors. The CDR3 sequence is 16 residues long. V was trimmed by 1 base and J by 6 bases, leaving 15 bases between them. The germline CDR1 and CDR2 sequences are LGHNA and YNFKEQ. 60 Vbeta and 13 Jbeta primers were used in PCR. This table comes from immunoSEQ multiplex PCR, and its TCRdb copy is limited to in-frame clones, with some not included. The sample comprises 150,000 to 200,000 clones, about 77% of which are singletons, and 9% to 10% rests with the top ten. The chain employs TRBV4-2 and TRBJ2-2, with D perhaps matching TRBD2 (7 bases). The clonotype comes from a man in his late teens or twenties in good health and CMV-seropositive. The source material was PBMCs. CDR3 DNA: TGTGCCAGCAGCCAAGTGTGGGGGGGCAGTGCCGGGGAGCTGTTTTTT. As protein: CASSQVWGGSAGELFF.